Given below is one T cell receptor (beta chain) in context. Its antigen is currently unknown. The junction had 7 bases not matched to a gene; V was cut back by 4 bases and J by 7 bases. The CDR3 extends over 14 amino acids. Per the germline V gene, CDR1 is MDHEN and CDR2 is SYDVKM. The treatment denotes: oral pan-JAK inhibitor, 5-10 mg twice daily. From alopecia areata patients, lesional scalp punch biopsies and peripheral blood were collected. The data were obtained in a study of CD8+ T cells in alopecia areata. Study-level results: Affected lesional scalp, above all in alopecia totalis/universalis, was more clonal than normal scalp. Scalp sequencing captures resident alphabeta T cells of normal skin too. Under tofacitinib, fewer expanded CD8+ clones appeared among the top 100 scalp clones.

In each case, RNA was isolated and then reverse transcribed into cDNA as the sequencing template. Sequencing was performed with immunoSEQ multiplex PCR; in TCRdb, only in-frame clones are kept and a portion is missing. The sample lists around 290,000 clones, roughly 64% occurring once. The starting material was CD4+ T cells sorted from blood, obtained at week 24, from a patient treated with tofacitinib. This clonotype was sampled from a human donor with alopecia areata. The gene calls are TRBV28 and TRBJ2-1; 7 bases map to TRBD1. The CDR3 DNA is TGTGCCAGCAGTTCCTGGACAGGCAAGAATGAGCAGTTCTTC. It translates to CASSSWTGKNEQFF.